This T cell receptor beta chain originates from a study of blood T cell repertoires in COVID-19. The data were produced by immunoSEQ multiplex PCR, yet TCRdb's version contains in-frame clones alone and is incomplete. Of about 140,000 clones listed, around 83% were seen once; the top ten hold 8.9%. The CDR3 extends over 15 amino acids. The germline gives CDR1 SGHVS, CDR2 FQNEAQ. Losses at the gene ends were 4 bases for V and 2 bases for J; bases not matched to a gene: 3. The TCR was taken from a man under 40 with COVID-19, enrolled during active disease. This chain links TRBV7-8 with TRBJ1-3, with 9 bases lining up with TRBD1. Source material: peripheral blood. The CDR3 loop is CASSSGTGTGNTIYF. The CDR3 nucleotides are TGTGCCAGCAGCTCTGGGACAGGGACTGGAAACACCATATATTTT.